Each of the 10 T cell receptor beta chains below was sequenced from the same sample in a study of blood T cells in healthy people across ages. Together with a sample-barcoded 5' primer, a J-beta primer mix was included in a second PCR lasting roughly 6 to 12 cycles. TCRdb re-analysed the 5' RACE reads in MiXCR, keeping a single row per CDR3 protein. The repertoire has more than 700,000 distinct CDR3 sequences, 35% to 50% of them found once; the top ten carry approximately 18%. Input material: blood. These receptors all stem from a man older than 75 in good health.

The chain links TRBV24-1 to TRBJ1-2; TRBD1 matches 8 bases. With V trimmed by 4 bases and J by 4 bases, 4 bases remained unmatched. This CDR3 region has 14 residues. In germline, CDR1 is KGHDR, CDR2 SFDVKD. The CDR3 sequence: CATSEGQGGYGYTF. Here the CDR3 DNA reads TGTGCCACCAGTGAAGGACAGGGTGGCTATGGCTACACCTTC.

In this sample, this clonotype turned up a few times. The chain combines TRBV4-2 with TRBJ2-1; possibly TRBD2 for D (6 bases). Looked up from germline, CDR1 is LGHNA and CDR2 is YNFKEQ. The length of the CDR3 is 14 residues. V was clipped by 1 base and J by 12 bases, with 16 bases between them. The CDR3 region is CASSQGTGGAVQFF. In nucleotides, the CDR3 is TGTGCCAGCAGCCAAGGAACCGGCGGGGCGGTGCAGTTCTTC.

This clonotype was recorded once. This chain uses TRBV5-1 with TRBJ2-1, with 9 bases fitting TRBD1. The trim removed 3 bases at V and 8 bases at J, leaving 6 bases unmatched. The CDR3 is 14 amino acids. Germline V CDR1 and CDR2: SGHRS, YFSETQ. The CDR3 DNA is TGCGCCAGCAGCTCGCGGGACAGGGTTGATGAGCAGTTCTTC. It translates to CASSSRDRVDEQFF.

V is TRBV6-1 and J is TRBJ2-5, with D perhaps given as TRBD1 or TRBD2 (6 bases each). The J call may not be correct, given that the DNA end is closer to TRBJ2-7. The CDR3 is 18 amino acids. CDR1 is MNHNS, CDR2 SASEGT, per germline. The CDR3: CASSEALLGGRSPDEQYF. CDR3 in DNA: TGTGCCAGCAGTGAAGCGCTTCTGGGGGGCAGATCCCCCGACGAGCAGTACTTC.

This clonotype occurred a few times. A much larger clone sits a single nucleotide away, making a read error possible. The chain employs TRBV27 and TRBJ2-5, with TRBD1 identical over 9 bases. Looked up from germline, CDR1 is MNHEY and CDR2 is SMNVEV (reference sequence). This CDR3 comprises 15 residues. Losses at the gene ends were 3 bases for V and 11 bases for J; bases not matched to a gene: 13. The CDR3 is CASSLPGTGHNEQYF. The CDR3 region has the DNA TGTGCCAGCAGTTTGCCCGGGACAGGGCACAATGAGCAGTACTTC.

In DNA, the CDR3 is TGTGCCAGCATTCCTAGACAGCCGGCCGGGGAGCTGTTTTTT. Amino acids: CASIPRQPAGELFF. This rearrangement joins TRBV12-3 or TRBV12-4 to TRBJ2-2; D perhaps matches TRBD1 (5 bases). The CDR3 has 14 amino acids. The V and J ends lost 7 bases and 6 bases respectively, with 15 bases between them.

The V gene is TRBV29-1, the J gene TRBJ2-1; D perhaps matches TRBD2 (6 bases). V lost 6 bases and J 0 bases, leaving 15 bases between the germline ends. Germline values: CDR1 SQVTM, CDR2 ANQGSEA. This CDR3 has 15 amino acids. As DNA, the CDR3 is TGCAGCGTCTACGGGACTGGAAGCTCCTACAATGAGCAGTTCTTC. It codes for CSVYGTGSSYNEQFF.

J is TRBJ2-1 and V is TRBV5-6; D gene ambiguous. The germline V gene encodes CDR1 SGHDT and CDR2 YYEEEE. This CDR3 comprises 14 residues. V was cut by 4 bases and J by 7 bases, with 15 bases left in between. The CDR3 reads CASSPPGVRNEQFF. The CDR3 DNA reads TGTGCCAGCAGCCCCCCTGGGGTTAGGAATGAGCAGTTCTTC.

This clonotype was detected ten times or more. CDR3 DNA: TGCGCCAGCAGCCCAAACCTGGGTGGGACTACAATCCAAGAGACCCAGTACTTC. Its translation is CASSPNLGGTTIQETQYF. The chain has TRBV4-3 and TRBJ2-5, with 7 positions matching TRBD2. V trimming: 4 bases; J trimming: 1 base; junction bases outside the gene matches: 15. This CDR3 comprises 18 residues. Looked up from germline, CDR1 is LGHNA and CDR2 is YSLEER.

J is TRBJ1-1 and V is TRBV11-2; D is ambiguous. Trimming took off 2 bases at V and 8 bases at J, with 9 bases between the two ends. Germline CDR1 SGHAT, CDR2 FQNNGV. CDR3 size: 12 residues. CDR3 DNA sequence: TGTGCCAGCAGCTTAACGCTCAAGGAAGCTTTCTTT. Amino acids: CASSLTLKEAFF.